A single sample gave rise to the 20 T cell receptor beta chains below, sequenced in a study of T-cell memory formation after mild COVID-19. MiXCR was run by TCRdb on the 5' RACE reads, yielding one entry per CDR3 protein. In the table there are 150,000 to 200,000 distinct CDR3 sequences, roughly 17% of which are singletons. Sequenced sample: PBMCs or a T cell subset sorted from them (not recorded which). The receptors come from an adult woman who had mild COVID-19 (a few samples of this study predate the infection). Cell type and time point are not known.

The gene calls are TRBV23-1 and TRBJ2-7; 7 bases align to TRBD1. TRBV23-1 is marked as an open reading frame, function uncertain. CDR3 length: 13 amino acids. After removal of 8 bases from V and 1 base from J, the junction contained 5 bases not matched to a gene. DNA for the CDR3: TGCGCCAGCCTAGACAGGGATTCCTACGAGCAGTACTTC. This translates into CASLDRDSYEQYF.

This clonotype has a handful of counts. The chain has TRBV6-2 or TRBV6-3 and TRBJ1-2, with unresolved D. Trimming removed 6 bases at V and 2 bases at J, with 10 bases between. The CDR3 sequence is 13 residues long. The germline gives CDR1 MNHEY, CDR2 SVGEGT. The CDR3 reads CASSASLNYGYTF. In DNA form, the CDR3 reads TGTGCCAGCAGCGCCTCGTTGAACTATGGCTACACCTTC.

This chain joins TRBV20-1 and TRBJ1-4; tentatively, D is TRBD1 (5 bases). Germline V CDR1 and CDR2: DFQATT, SNEGSKA (reference sequence). There are 12 residues in the CDR3. The CDR3 protein is CTSRDPNEKLFF. DNA for the CDR3: TGCACCAGCCGGGACCCCAATGAAAAACTGTTTTTT.

The genes are TRBV5-1 and TRBJ2-3, with 10 nucleotides matching TRBD1. V lost 6 bases and J lost 1; bases outside the gene matches: 5. CDR1 is SGHRS and CDR2 is YFSETQ in the germline V gene. CDR3 length: 15 amino acids. CDR3 sequence (DNA): TGCGCCAGCAACCCCGGGACAGGGGGCACAGATACGCAGTATTTT. It codes for CASNPGTGGTDTQYF.

The sample holds a few counts of this clonotype. This rearrangement joins TRBV7-6 to TRBJ2-6; D remains unclear. Germline values: CDR1 SGHVS, CDR2 FNYEAQ. This CDR3 spans 16 amino acids. V lost 8 bases and J lost 4, with 18 bases in between. The CDR3 spells CASGLTPRAGANVLTF. In DNA form, the CDR3 reads TGTGCCAGCGGCCTTACGCCACGGGCCGGGGCCAACGTCCTGACTTTC.

The sample holds a few counts of this clonotype. The chain carries TRBV27 and TRBJ2-1; the match to TRBD1 covers 9 bases. Per germline, CDR1 MNHEY and CDR2 SMNVEV (reference sequence). The CDR3 consists of 15 residues. Unmatched junction bases numbered 4, after V lost 6 bases and J lost 1 base. In nucleotides, the CDR3 is TGTGCCAGCAGGAAGACAGGGGGGTCCTACAATGAGCAGTTCTTC. Translating gives CASRKTGGSYNEQFF.

The gene calls are TRBV7-8 and TRBJ1-5, with 8 bases that match TRBD1. This CDR3 region has 18 residues. From germline, CDR1 is SGHVS and CDR2 FQNEAQ. V lost 2 bases to trimming and J lost 11 bases; unmatched junction nucleotides: 20. The CDR3 is CASSLKEGGRGLPNAQHF. CDR3 DNA sequence: TGTGCCAGCAGCTTAAAGGAAGGGGGCAGGGGGCTCCCCAACGCCCAGCATTTT.

The chain recombines TRBV18 with TRBJ1-1, with 8 bases aligning to TRBD1. Germline CDR1 KGHSH, CDR2 LQKENI. The CDR3 spans 13 residues. J gave up 5 bases and V 4 bases, and 3 bases lay outside the gene matches. The DNA of the CDR3 is TGTGCCAGCTCACAGGGACAGGTAACTGAAGCTTTCTTT. Protein: CASSQGQVTEAFF.

The rearrangement joins TRBV29-1 to TRBJ1-1, with D unresolved. This CDR3 is built from 11 residues. V was clipped by 7 bases and J by 4 bases, with 10 bases between them. The germline gives CDR1 SQVTM, CDR2 ANQGSEA. In DNA, the CDR3 is TGCAGCGGGGCCCGGAGCACTGAAGCTTTCTTT. It is translated as CSGARSTEAFF.

The rearrangement joins TRBV5-1 to TRBJ2-3; TRBD1 agrees at 7 bases. The germline CDR1 and CDR2 sequences are SGHRS and YFSETQ. V was pared by 2 bases and J by 1 base, with 4 bases of the junction left unmatched. The CDR3 spans 15 residues. CDR3 region: CASSFDRAGTDTQYF. The CDR3, as DNA: TGCGCCAGCAGCTTCGACAGGGCAGGCACAGATACGCAGTATTTT.

This clonotype was observed a few times. The chain recombines TRBV9 with TRBJ2-1; tentatively, D is TRBD1 (7 bases). There are 16 residues in the CDR3. Between the trimmed V and J ends, which lost 6 bases and 1 base, there was a span of 17 bases. Germline CDR1 and CDR2: SGDLS and YYNGEE. The CDR3 DNA follows: TGTGCCAGCACCTCGAGGCAGGGGGGATCCTACAATGAGCAGTTCTTC. It codes for CASTSRQGGSYNEQFF.

This chain connects TRBV7-2 to TRBJ1-1, with no clear D. Trimming left V 5 bases short and J 5 bases short, with 12 bases between. This CDR3 has 13 residues. CDR1 is SGHTA, CDR2 FQGNSA, per germline. The CDR3 region is CASSPRGVTEAFF. The DNA for the CDR3 is TGTGCCAGCAGCCCCCGAGGTGTGACTGAAGCTTTCTTT.

This clonotype was detected a few times. This sequence joins TRBV5-6 and TRBJ2-1; TRBD2 agrees at 11 bases. This CDR3 comprises 15 residues. Germline values: CDR1 SGHDT, CDR2 YYEEEE. Unmatched junction bases numbered 6, after V lost 3 bases and J lost 7 bases. Written as DNA, the CDR3 is TGTGCCAGCAGCTCGCTAGCGGGAGGTTGGAATGAGCAGTTCTTC. Translating it yields CASSSLAGGWNEQFF. The whole variable domain, remainder taken from reference TRBV5-6 and TRBJ2-1, is DAGVTQSPTHLIKTRGQQVTLRCSPKSGHDTVSWYQQALGQGPQFIFQYYEEEERQRGNFPDRFSGHQFPNYSSELNVNALLLGDSALYLCASSSLAGGWNEQFFGPGTRLTVL.

This clonotype was seen only a few times. Relative to the germline gene, one junction end is altered; a read error may explain this. The J gene is TRBJ2-1, the V gene TRBV20-1; 9 bases match TRBD2. There are 19 residues in the CDR3. Germline loops: CDR1 DFQATT, CDR2 SNEGSKA (reference sequence). The CDR3 nucleotides are TGCAGTGCTAGAGATAACAGGCTAGCGGGACCTGTCTCCTACAGTGAGCAGTTCTTC. This sequence encodes CSARDNRLAGPVSYSEQFF.

The V and J genes are TRBV5-1 and TRBJ2-2; TRBD1 might be the D (6 bases). Trimming stripped 0 bases from V and 4 bases from J, with 10 bases between. This CDR3 has 15 amino acids. CDR1 and CDR2 from the germline V gene are SGHRS and YFSETQ. CDR3 coding DNA: TGCGCCAGCAGCTTGGTACAGGGAGCCACCGGGGAGCTGTTTTTT. Translating it yields CASSLVQGATGELFF.

This clonotype was recorded a few times. This chain uses TRBV5-1 with TRBJ2-3; 8 nucleotides align to TRBD2. This CDR3 spans 16 amino acids. Germline CDR1 reads SGHRS; CDR2 reads YFSETQ. J gave up 1 base and V 1 base, and 5 bases lay outside the gene matches. The CDR3: CASSLFVSGGTDTQYF. Here the CDR3 DNA reads TGCGCCAGCAGCTTGTTTGTTAGCGGGGGCACAGATACGCAGTATTTT.

This clonotype was detected ten times or more. The chain recombines TRBV27 with TRBJ2-1; 7 positions agree with TRBD1. Germline CDR1 MNHEY, CDR2 SMNVEV (reference sequence). The V segment lost 3 bases and the J segment 4 bases; nucleotides outside the gene matches: 3. The CDR3 spans 14 residues. Written as DNA, the CDR3 is TGTGCCAGCAGTTTGAGGGGGCGATACAATGAGCAGTTCTTC. This encodes CASSLRGRYNEQFF.

This clonotype was detected only a few times. One end of the junction fails to match germline, which may point to a read error. The rearrangement uses TRBV9 and TRBJ2-3; the match to TRBD2 covers 7 bases. Germline V gene data show CDR1 as SGDLS and CDR2 as YYNGEE. This CDR3 is built from 13 residues. In DNA, the CDR3 is TGTGCCAGCAGCGTAGATCCAGCGGGGATCATTGTATTT. Protein sequence: CASSVDPAGIIVF.

CDR3 sequence (DNA): TGTGCCAGCAGCCCCGGGACATTGAACACCGGGGAGCTGTTTTTT. Translated, it gives CASSPGTLNTGELFF. The V and J genes are TRBV7-9 and TRBJ2-2; possibly TRBD1 for D (6 bases). V was clipped by 5 bases and J by 1 base, with 11 bases between them. The CDR3 has 15 residues. Germline CDR1 and CDR2: SEHNR and FQNEAQ (reference sequence).

Many counts were recorded for this clonotype. The chain recombines TRBV6-5 with TRBJ2-3, with 9 bases identical to TRBD2. From germline, CDR1 is MNHEY and CDR2 SVGAGI. V dropped 5 bases and J dropped 1; count of bases not matched to a gene: 13. This CDR3 region has 18 residues. In DNA form, the CDR3 reads TGTGCCAGCAGTACATCACACGACGGCGGGGGGGGCACAGATACGCAGTATTTT. Its protein product is CASSTSHDGGGGTDTQYF.